A selection of T cell receptor beta chains follows, all from one sample in a study of blood T cell repertoires in COVID-19. The method was immunoSEQ multiplex PCR; TCRdb's version includes in-frame clones alone and lacks a portion of them. Altogether around 260,000 clones are present, about 88% being singletons, with the ten largest covering around 5%. The sample was peripheral blood. The receptors here all came from a woman in her sixties or seventies with COVID-19, enrolled during active disease. Each CDR3 is given with its conserved first and last residue. The order of the fields is clone size, J gene, D gene, V gene, CDR3 DNA, CDR3 protein. D genes are given only for firm matches. Rows may omit the clone size; those that give it use once, few, many or a size class.

NA	TRBJ1-1	TRBD1	TRBV19	TGTGCCAGTACCTTGGACAGGGCGAACACTGAAGCTTTCTTT	CASTLDRANTEAFF
NA	TRBJ2-5	TRBD2	TRBV7-9	TGTGCCAGCAGCTTAGGTCTAGCGGGAGCAGAGACCCAGTACTTC	CASSLGLAGAETQYF
NA	TRBJ1-4	TRBD1	TRBV4-3	TGCGCCAGCAGTCAAACCGGGACAGGGGCGGGAAAACTGTTTTTT	CASSQTGTGAGKLFF
NA	TRBJ1-1	NA	TRBV5-1	TGCGCCAGCAGCGAAGACAATCACGGAGGGGTTGGTGGTTGGGGCACTGAAGCTTTCTTT	CASSEDNHGGVGGWGTEAFF
NA	TRBJ1-6	TRBD1	TRBV27	TGTGCCAGCAGTCAAGGACAGGGTGTTAATTCACCCCTCCACTTT	CASSQGQGVNSPLHF
NA	TRBJ2-2	NA	TRBV7-9	TGTGCCAGGGGGCGGCCCCTCGAGTCCGGGGAGCTGTTTTTT	CARGRPLESGELFF
once	TRBJ1-1	NA	TRBV30	TGTGCCTGGAGAAAACCTTCAGTAAACACTGAAGCTTTCTTT	CAWRKPSVNTEAFF
once	TRBJ2-2	TRBD1	TRBV5-1	TGCGCCAGCAGCACCGGGACAGGGGGCACCGGGGAGCTGTTTTTT	CASSTGTGGTGELFF
NA	TRBJ2-7	TRBD2	TRBV10-2	TGCGCCAGCAGTGAGTCGCGTTCTAGCGGGAGAAGGGACGAGCAGTACTTC	CASSESRSSGRRDEQYF
NA	TRBJ2-2	TRBD2	TRBV6-5	TGTGCCAGCCGTCGAGCGGGAGTGTCCAACGGGGAGCTGTTTTTT	CASRRAGVSNGELFF
NA	TRBJ1-5	NA	TRBV6-5	TGTGCCAGCAGGAGGGCCGGAGAGAGCAATCAGCCCCAGCATTTT	CASRRAGESNQPQHF
NA	TRBJ1-1	NA	TRBV15	TGTGCCACCAGCAGACCCGGGACACCGACTGAAGCTTTCTTT	CATSRPGTPTEAFF
NA	TRBJ1-2	NA	TRBV2	TGTGCCAGCACCCAACTCCGAACCTGGGGGGTCCGCGGCTACACCTTC	CASTQLRTWGVRGYTF
NA	TRBJ2-7	NA	TRBV20-1	TGCAGTGCGGGCAGGTGGAACGAGCAGTACTTC	CSAGRWNEQYF
NA	TRBJ2-1	TRBD2	TRBV28	TGTGCCAGCACCAGGGGACTAGGGTACAATGAGCAGTTCTTC	CASTRGLGYNEQFF
NA	TRBJ2-5	TRBD2	TRBV28	TGTGCCAGCAGTTTAGGACTAGCGGGACTTGAGACCCAGTACTTC	CASSLGLAGLETQYF
many	TRBJ1-1	NA	TRBV27	TGTGCCAGCAGTTTACCAGGTGGCACTGAAGCTTTCTTT	CASSLPGGTEAFF
NA	TRBJ1-6	TRBD1	TRBV30	TGTGCCTGGAATCCGGACAGGGCGGATTCACCCCTCCACTTT	CAWNPDRADSPLHF
NA	TRBJ1-2	NA	TRBV10-3	TGTGCCATCGGACTAGTGGGGGCGGCTGATGGCTACACCTTC	CAIGLVGAADGYTF
once	TRBJ2-5	TRBD2	TRBV30	TGTGCCTGGAGTTGGATCCTAGCGGGAGTTGGGGAGACCCAGTACTTC	CAWSWILAGVGETQYF
NA	TRBJ2-1	NA	TRBV4-1	TGCGCCAGCAGCCGCCCTCGGGACAACAATGAGCAGTTCTTC	CASSRPRDNNEQFF
NA	TRBJ2-2	NA	TRBV19	TGTGCCAGTAGCCCTAAGCCAGGGGCGAGGTGGGAGCTGTTTTTT	CASSPKPGARWELFF
once	TRBJ2-6	NA	TRBV7-9	TGTGCCAGCCAACAGCAGTCCGGGGCCAACGTCCTGACTTTC	CASQQQSGANVLTF
NA	TRBJ1-2	NA	TRBV12-3/TRBV12-4	TGTGCCAGCAGTTTCCAGGGGAACTATGGCTACACCTTC	CASSFQGNYGYTF
NA	TRBJ1-1	NA	TRBV28	TGTGCCAGCAGTGGGGGGAGTTCCGGGAACACTGAAGCTTTCTTT	CASSGGSSGNTEAFF
NA	TRBJ2-4	TRBD1	TRBV14	TGTGCCAGCAGCTTGCGGACAGGGGCCGGCAAAGCCAAAAACATTCAGTACTTC	CASSLRTGAGKAKNIQYF
once	TRBJ2-3	NA	TRBV2	TGTGCCAGCAGTGAAGCTAGGCTAGCGAAAAGCACAGATACGCAGTATTTT	CASSEARLAKSTDTQYF
NA	TRBJ2-7	TRBD1	TRBV3-1/TRBV3-2	TGTGCCAGCAGCCAAACGAGGGGAGGATTCGGGGACAGGGGACGCGAGCAGTACTTC	CASSQTRGGFGDRGREQYF
NA	TRBJ2-7	NA	TRBV7-6	TGTGCCAGCAGCTTAGCCGGGTCGGCCGTCTCCTACGAGCAGTACTTC	CASSLAGSAVSYEQYF
NA	TRBJ1-2	NA	TRBV19	TGTGCCAGTATAAGTACCAATACAGCTACTAACTATGGCTACACCTTC	CASISTNTATNYGYTF
NA	TRBJ2-2	NA	TRBV5-1	TGCGCCAACAGCTTAAACTTACAGGGTCCGAACACCGGGGAGCTGTTTTTT	CANSLNLQGPNTGELFF
NA	TRBJ1-2	TRBD1	TRBV7-9	TGTGCCAGCAGCTCAGGTCCGGGACAGGTTTTGGTTGGCTACACCTTC	CASSSGPGQVLVGYTF
NA	TRBJ2-5	TRBD2	TRBV4-2	TGTGCCAGCAGCCCGGCGGAGGGCGGGGGGCACCAAGAGACCCAGTACTTC	CASSPAEGGGHQETQYF
NA	TRBJ2-7	TRBD1	TRBV6-5	TGTGCCAGCAGTTACGACAGGGGGGAACCCTACGAGCAGTACTTC	CASSYDRGEPYEQYF
NA	TRBJ1-4	NA	TRBV3-1/TRBV3-2	TGTGCCAGCAGCCAAGGGAGTGGAACTAATGAAAAACTGTTTTTT	CASSQGSGTNEKLFF
NA	TRBJ1-6	TRBD1	TRBV9	TGTGCCAGCAGCGTGGGACAGCCCCTCTCCCACCTCCACTTT	CASSVGQPLSHLHF
NA	TRBJ2-2	NA	TRBV7-9	TGTGCCAGCAGCTTAGTGGGGGGAACCGGGGAGCTGTTTTTT	CASSLVGGTGELFF
NA	TRBJ2-1	NA	TRBV7-8	TGTGCCAGCAGCTTGGAGGTTGAGCAGTTCTTC	CASSLEVEQFF
NA	TRBJ2-1	NA	TRBV28	TGTGCCAGCAGTTGGGGGGGGCTTAATGAGCAGTTCTTC	CASSWGGLNEQFF
NA	TRBJ1-4	NA	TRBV29-1	TGCAGCGCCGTACAGGGTGGGGGTGAAAAACTGTTTTTT	CSAVQGGGEKLFF
NA	TRBJ1-2	NA	TRBV6-4	TGTGCCAGCAGTGTGACCGCTGGGCACTATGGCTACACCTTC	CASSVTAGHYGYTF
few	TRBJ2-7	TRBD1	TRBV6-2/TRBV6-3	TGTGCCAGCAGTACCGGGACAGGGCGGTACGAGCAGTACTTC	CASSTGTGRYEQYF
NA	TRBJ1-6	TRBD1	TRBV5-5	TGTGCCAGCAGCTTGGGTAGAGGGGGCGTTTCACCCCTCCACTTT	CASSLGRGGVSPLHF
NA	TRBJ1-1	NA	TRBV30	TGTGCCTGGAGGGTACTGACTGAAGCTTTCTTT	CAWRVLTEAFF
NA	TRBJ2-2	NA	TRBV19	TGTGCCAGTAGTCCCGGAGTAGTAGGGGAGCTGTTTTTT	CASSPGVVGELFF